The clone carrying this T cell receptor beta chain was observed once. Original processing methods: Amplifying reference gene primers gave estimates of nucleated cell counts. Measured with immunoSEQ multiplex PCR; TCRdb has only the in-frame clones, and not every one. V, J and clone size are those of that table, while D and trimming were read from the DNA. The top ten clones hold 1% of a sample with about 310,000 clones, around 90% of them seen once. The sample comes from a study of blood T cell repertoires in COVID-19. In the study overall: The United States, Italy and Spain were the sources of the acute and convalescent COVID-19 samples. Sources were T cells, B-cell-depleted T cells, or PBMCs; the material itself was cDNA or gDNA.

Germline loops: CDR1 MDHEN, CDR2 SYDVKM. With 3 bases removed from V and 5 bases from J, the gap between germline ends came to 13 bases. This CDR3 is 15 amino acids long. The chain is built from TRBV28 and TRBJ1-4; possible D gene TRBD1, 6 bases. Input material: peripheral blood. The receptor's source is a man aged 45 to 65 with active or convalescent COVID-19. CDR3: CASSLPQGLNEKLFF. For the CDR3, the DNA is TGTGCCAGCAGTTTGCCTCAGGGGCTAAATGAAAAACTGTTTTTT. The variable domain in full, completed from reference TRBV28 and TRBJ1-4, reads DVKVTQSSRYLVKRTGEKVFLECVQDMDHENMFWYRQDPGLGLRLIYFSYDVKMKEKGDIPEGYSVSREKKERFSLILESASTNQTSMYLCASSLPQGLNEKLFFGSGTQLSVL.